These 3 T cell receptor beta chains originate from one sample sequenced in a study of cytomegalovirus exposure and HLA in healthy donors. PCR amplification relied on 60 Vbeta primers (plus 13 Jbeta primers). Sequenced by immunoSEQ multiplex PCR; TCRdb stores in-frame clones only, minus some. The data hold approximately 200,000 clones, with approximately 85% observed a single time. Sample: PBMCs. Receptors originate from a woman aged 50 to 60 in good health and CMV-seronegative.

V gene TRBV18 combines with J gene TRBJ1-1; D perhaps matches TRBD1 (5 bases). The CDR3 spans 14 residues. Between the trimmed V and J ends, which lost 6 bases and 7 bases, there was a span of 18 bases. CDR1 KGHSH and CDR2 LQKENI come from the germline V gene. CDR3 region: CASSRTPKAHEAFF. The CDR3 region has the DNA TGTGCCAGCTCTCGGACACCCAAAGCGCATGAAGCTTTCTTT.

As regards this clone: Other DNA sequences in this sample translate to the same CDR3. The rearrangement joins TRBV7-9 to TRBJ1-1; no clear D. This CDR3 is 13 amino acids long. Germline CDR1 SEHNR, CDR2 FQNEAQ (reference sequence). The V and J ends lost 0 bases and 1 base respectively, with 3 bases between them. The CDR3 nucleotides read TGTGCCAGCAGCTTAGCCCGGAACACTGAAGCTTTCTTT. Protein: CASSLARNTEAFF.

This chain connects TRBV11-2 to TRBJ2-7; 10 bases align to TRBD2. Germline V gives CDR1 SGHAT, CDR2 FQNNGV. The CDR3 runs 17 residues. V lost 4 bases, J lost 7 bases, and 16 bases stayed unmatched. The CDR3 protein is CASSSILSGRAMGEQYF. The CDR3 nucleotides are TGTGCCAGCAGCTCGATCCTAAGCGGGAGGGCCATGGGGGAGCAGTACTTC. The whole variable domain, filled in from reference TRBV11-2 and TRBJ2-7, reads EAGVAQSPRYKIIEKRQSVAFWCNPISGHATLYWYQQILGQGPKLLIQFQNNGVVDDSQLPKDRFSAERLKGVDSTLKIQPAKLEDSAVYLCASSSILSGRAMGEQYFGPGTRLTVT.